This paragraph reports one TCR beta chain. The antigen is unknown. CDR3 length: 14 residues. Germline CDR1 and CDR2: SGHNT and YENEEA. V lost 6 bases and J 2 bases, leaving 10 bases between the germline ends. Second-dose intervals near 4 or 12 weeks were combined. Sequenced by immunoSEQ multiplex PCR; TCRdb stores in-frame clones only, minus some. The repertoire holds about 70,000 clones, with 70% to 90% as singletons. The sample belongs to a study of T cell responses to AZD1222 COVID-19 vaccine. Findings and caveats of the study: There were repertoire samples only from the period after the peak T cell response. Close to half of spike-specific TCRs reportedly recognize unmutated variant regions. Among the donors, most were white British and more were female, and clonal diversity was possibly underestimated.

The sample consisted of peripheral blood, taken 28 days after the second AZD1222 dose. This sequence joins TRBV11-3 and TRBJ2-2; a weak D match, TRBD1 (6 bases). This sequence was found in an adult who received the AZD1222 COVID-19 vaccine. The CDR3 reads CASRAGANTGELFF. Here the CDR3 DNA reads TGTGCCAGCAGGGCAGGGGCAAACACCGGGGAGCTGTTTTTT.